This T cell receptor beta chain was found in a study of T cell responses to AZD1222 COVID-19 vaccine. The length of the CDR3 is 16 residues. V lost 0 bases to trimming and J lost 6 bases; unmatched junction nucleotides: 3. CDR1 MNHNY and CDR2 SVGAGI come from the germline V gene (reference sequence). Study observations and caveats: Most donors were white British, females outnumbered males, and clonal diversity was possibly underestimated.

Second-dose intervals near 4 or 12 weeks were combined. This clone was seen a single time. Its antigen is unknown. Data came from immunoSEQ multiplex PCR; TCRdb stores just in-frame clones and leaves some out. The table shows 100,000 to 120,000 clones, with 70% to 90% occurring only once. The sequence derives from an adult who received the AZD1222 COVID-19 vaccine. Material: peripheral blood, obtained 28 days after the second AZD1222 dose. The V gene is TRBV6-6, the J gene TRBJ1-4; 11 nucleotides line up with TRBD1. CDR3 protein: CASSYSTGQGDEKLFF. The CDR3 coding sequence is TGTGCCAGCAGTTACTCGACGGGACAGGGGGATGAAAAACTGTTTTTT.